Below, one TCR beta chain is given with its context. Method: immunoSEQ multiplex PCR; TCRdb's copy keeps in-frame clones and lacks some. The data contain approximately 150,000 clones, roughly 88% of them singletons. These data originate in a study of T cell responses to AZD1222 COVID-19 vaccine. This sequence originates from an adult who received the AZD1222 COVID-19 vaccine. Sequencing used peripheral blood, obtained 28 days after the second AZD1222 dose.

CDR3 in amino acids: CASSLAGQGSYEQYF. The CDR3 region has the DNA TGTGCCAGCAGTTTGGCGGGACAGGGTTCCTACGAGCAGTACTTC. The rearrangement joins TRBV28 to TRBJ2-7; 9 bases fit TRBD1. Germline assignment: CDR1 MDHEN and CDR2 SYDVKM. J lost 1 base, V lost 3 bases, and 4 bases had no gene match. The CDR3 loop spans 15 amino acids.